What follows are 12 T cell receptor beta chains derived from one specimen sequenced in a study of T-cell memory formation after mild COVID-19. MiXCR, run by TCRdb on the 5' RACE reads, gives a single entry per CDR3 protein. The sample holds 280,000 or so distinct CDR3 sequences, under 8.5% seen once. The sequencing sample was made of PBMCs or a T cell subset sorted from them (not recorded which). All receptors derive from a man aged 18 to 30 who had mild COVID-19 (a few samples of this study predate the infection). Cell type and time point are not known.

This clonotype was seen only a few times. The chain carries TRBV20-1 and TRBJ1-1, with D possibly TRBD1 on 6 matching bases. The CDR3 is 15 residues long. The ends were cut back, 3 bases at V and 1 base at J, with 15 bases in the middle. Germline V gene sequence: CDR1 DFQATT, CDR2 SNEGSKA (reference sequence). The chain's CDR3 is CSASPGGLRNTEAFF. The DNA for the CDR3 is TGCAGTGCTAGTCCCGGGGGCCTTAGGAACACTGAAGCTTTCTTT.

The chain uses TRBV6-1 and TRBJ2-3; D is perhaps TRBD2 (5 bases). The germline V and J ends were trimmed by 3 bases and 2 bases, with 9 bases remaining between them. The germline CDR1 and CDR2 sequences are MNHNS and SASEGT. The CDR3 extends over 14 amino acids. The CDR3 bases are TGTGCCAGCAGTGAGTACGGGGACACAGATACGCAGTATTTT. It translates to CASSEYGDTDTQYF.

CDR3 in amino acids: CASSQVFPSGGQYTQYF. CDR3 DNA: TGCGCCAGCAGCCAAGTGTTTCCTAGCGGGGGGCAATATACGCAGTATTTT. The chain links TRBV4-3 to TRBJ2-3; TRBD2 matches at 11 bases. CDR1 and CDR2 from the germline V gene are LGHNA and YSLEER. The V and J ends lost 1 base and 7 bases, in that order; junction bases with no gene match: 10. CDR3 length: 17 residues.

This clonotype was seen only a few times. This chain uses TRBV7-7 with TRBJ2-1; D gene unclear. Per the germline V gene, CDR1 is SSHAT and CDR2 is FNYEAQ (reference sequence). The CDR3 extends over 17 amino acids. Deletions cut 2 bases from V and 0 bases from J, with 14 bases between. Here the CDR3 DNA reads TGTGCCAGCAGCTTAAGTCCGTCGGTGAGCTCCTACAATGAGCAGTTCTTC. Translation gives CASSLSPSVSSYNEQFF. Combining the CDR3 with reference TRBV7-7 and TRBJ2-1 gives the whole variable domain GAGVSQSPRYKVTKRGQDVTLRCDPISSHATLYWYQQALGQGPEFLTYFNYEAQPDKSGLPSDRFSAERPEGSISTLTIQRTEQRDSAMYRCASSLSPSVSSYNEQFFGPGTRLTVL.

This chain uses TRBV5-1 with TRBJ2-5; 9 bases match TRBD2. The CDR3 totals 16 residues. Trimming removed 5 bases from V and 7 bases from J; junction bases left unmatched: 15. Germline loops: CDR1 SGHRS, CDR2 YFSETQ. The CDR3 here is CASSPLGLAGSGTQYF. DNA of the CDR3: TGCGCCAGCAGTCCTCTCGGGCTAGCGGGGAGTGGGACCCAGTACTTC.

This clonotype occurred a few times. This sequence joins TRBV7-9 and TRBJ2-5; tentative D call: TRBD2 (7 bases). The CDR3 runs 16 residues. Germline V gives CDR1 SEHNR, CDR2 FQNEAQ (reference sequence). V shed 5 bases and J shed 4 bases, with 20 bases lying between them. The CDR3 region is CASSHPPGGELETQYF. The DNA for the CDR3 is TGTGCCAGCAGCCACCCGCCGGGGGGCGAGTTAGAGACCCAGTACTTC.

This clonotype was seen only a few times. The chain recombines TRBV28 with TRBJ2-2; TRBD1 matches at 9 bases. V was pared by 10 bases and J by 6 bases, with 12 bases of the junction left unmatched. The CDR3 is made up of 15 amino acids. Germline CDR1 and CDR2: MDHEN and SYDVKM. CDR3 sequence: CATRIIQGAPGELFF. The CDR3 DNA reads TGTGCCACTAGAATTATACAGGGGGCGCCCGGGGAGCTGTTTTTT.

This clonotype was observed a handful of times. The chain employs TRBV12-3 or TRBV12-4 and TRBJ1-5; 8 bases agree with TRBD1. With V trimmed by 5 bases and J by 4 bases, 13 bases remained unmatched. This CDR3 comprises 17 residues. The CDR3 here is CASSPRTGGTANQPQHF. CDR3 nucleotides: TGTGCCAGCAGTCCCCGAACAGGGGGGACCGCGAATCAGCCCCAGCATTTT.

This clonotype was observed a few times. The chain employs TRBV18 and TRBJ1-5, with TRBD1 identical over 7 bases. The germline gives CDR1 KGHSH, CDR2 LQKENI. After removal of 0 bases from V and 5 bases from J, the junction contained 7 bases not matched to a gene. CDR3 size: 16 residues. CDR3 DNA: TGTGCCAGCTCACCACCCGGTGGACAGGCGGATCAGCCCCAGCATTTT. Protein product: CASSPPGGQADQPQHF.

Ten or more counts support this clonotype. This rearrangement joins TRBV18 to TRBJ1-6; D is undetermined. Trimming cost V 4 bases and J 10 bases, with 17 bases left between them. Germline values: CDR1 KGHSH, CDR2 LQKENI. The CDR3 has 15 residues. The CDR3, as DNA: TGTGCCAGCTCACAGCTAGGAGGAGCGAGGTCACCCCTCCACTTT. As protein: CASSQLGGARSPLHF.

This chain uses TRBV20-1 with TRBJ2-5; D possibly matches TRBD1 or TRBD2 (5 bases each). CDR3 length: 11 amino acids. CDR1 and CDR2 from the germline V gene are DFQATT and SNEGSKA (reference sequence). The CDR3 is CSPGTGETQYF. The DNA of the CDR3 is TGCAGCCCAGGGACGGGGGAGACCCAGTACTTC.

This clonotype was observed a few times. The chain links TRBV7-6 to TRBJ1-2; 9 bases fit TRBD1. CDR3 length equals 15 residues. With 3 bases clipped from V and 0 bases from J, the junction kept 2 bases outside the gene matches. Per the germline V gene, CDR1 is SGHVS and CDR2 is FNYEAQ. This chain's CDR3 is CASSLTGGANYGYTF. The CDR3 DNA reads TGTGCCAGCAGCTTGACAGGGGGAGCTAACTATGGCTACACCTTC.